A selection of T cell receptor beta chains follows, all from one sample in a study of shared clonotypes between healthy human individuals. Repertoires were generated with immunoSEQ multiplex PCR, while TCRdb's copy carries only in-frame clones and drops some. The table has a few million clones, over 85% seen once. Sequenced sample: naive CD4+ T cells from PBMCs. The receptors stem from a man younger than 35 in good health. Some clones in this sample may be carry-over from other donors' samples. Each CDR3 is given with its conserved first and last residue. Each record gives: clone size, D gene, J gene, V gene, CDR3 DNA, CDR3 protein. The D gene is left open where the match is weak. For some rows the clone size is stated as once, few or many, or as a class when expanded; others skip it.

>-|TRBD2|TRBJ2-5|TRBV4-1
TGCGCCAGCAGCCAAGCCGATCCCGGGACTAAAAGCCAAGAGACCCAGTACTTC
CASSQADPGTKSQETQYF
>-|TRBD2|TRBJ2-3|TRBV25-1
TGTGCCAGCAGTGACTTTGGCCTCGGGGGGACAGATACGCAGTATTTT
CASSDFGLGGTDTQYF
>-|-|TRBJ2-2|TRBV7-9
TGTGCCAGCAGCTTGCGGTACCAGAACACCGGGGAGCTGTTTTTT
CASSLRYQNTGELFF
>-|-|TRBJ1-1|TRBV5-4
TGTGCCAGCGCAGGGCCCACTGAAGCTTTCTTT
CASAGPTEAFF
>-|-|TRBJ2-2|TRBV5-1
TGCGCCAGCAGCCGGACTGGGGACAACACCGGGGAGCTGTTTTTT
CASSRTGDNTGELFF
>-|-|TRBJ2-1|TRBV7-2
TGTGCCAGCAGCCCCCTGGTAGGCTACACGTATGAGCAGTTCTTC
CASSPLVGYTYEQFF
>-|TRBD2|TRBJ2-1|TRBV28
TGTGCCAGCAGTTTTCTTCTAGCGGACCTCAATGAGCAGTTCTTC
CASSFLLADLNEQFF
>-|TRBD2|TRBJ2-7|TRBV27
TGTGCCAGCAGTCCTAGCGGGCTAGCGGAGTACGAGCAGTACTTC
CASSPSGLAEYEQYF
>-|TRBD1|TRBJ2-5|TRBV19
TGTGCCAGTAGCCTTATTAAGGGGGCGCCTATGGAGACCCAGTACTTC
CASSLIKGAPMETQYF
>-|-|TRBJ1-2|TRBV15
TGTGCCACCAGCAGAGATTCGTATGGCTACACCTTC
CATSRDSYGYTF
>-|-|TRBJ2-2|TRBV7-9
TGTGCCAGCAGCCTCATTCCGAACACCGGGGAGCTGTTTTTT
CASSLIPNTGELFF
>-|TRBD2|TRBJ2-5|TRBV5-1
TGCGCCAGCAGCGTAGGACTAGCGGGAGAAGAGACCCAGTACTTC
CASSVGLAGEETQYF
>-|-|TRBJ2-5|TRBV14
TGTGCCAGCAGCCAAATTACTCAAGAGACCCAGTACTTC
CASSQITQETQYF
>-|-|TRBJ2-7|TRBV7-8
TGTGCCAGCAGCTTGGTAGGACCCTACGAGCAGTACTTC
CASSLVGPYEQYF
>-|-|TRBJ1-1|TRBV28
TGTGCCAGCAGTTTAGGTCGGCCAGAAAGGGCTTTCTTT
CASSLGRPERAFF
>-|TRBD2|TRBJ2-7|TRBV7-9
TGTGCCAGCAGCCCAGGCGGGAGGACCTACGAGCAGTACTTC
CASSPGGRTYEQYF
>-|-|TRBJ1-5|TRBV2
TGTGCCAGCAGGGGACGGAGCAATCAGCCCCAGCATTTT
CASRGRSNQPQHF
>-|-|TRBJ1-2|TRBV6-5
TGTGCCAGCAGTTATACCGGGACTGCAAACTATGGCTACACCTTC
CASSYTGTANYGYTF
>-|-|TRBJ1-4|TRBV7-9
TGTGCCAGCAGCTTGTCCAGGAATAATGAAAAACTGTTTTTT
CASSLSRNNEKLFF
>-|TRBD2|TRBJ2-3|TRBV14
TGTGCCAGCAGCCGTGGACTAGCGGGAGGCGGGGCAGATACGCAGTATTTT
CASSRGLAGGGADTQYF
>-|-|TRBJ2-3|TRBV2
TGTGCCAGCAGTGAAACAGCCTACTTCACAGATACGCAGTATTTT
CASSETAYFTDTQYF
>-|-|TRBJ1-2|TRBV7-9
TGTGCCAGCAGCCTTAACTTGGCCGGCTATGGCTACACCTTC
CASSLNLAGYGYTF
>-|TRBD2|TRBJ2-3|TRBV7-2
TGTGCCAGCAGCTTAGCCTCCTCTGCGGGGGGAGATACGCAGTATTTT
CASSLASSAGGDTQYF
>-|TRBD1|TRBJ1-1|TRBV9
TGTGCCAGCAGCGCGACAGGGGCGAACACTGAAGCTTTCTTT
CASSATGANTEAFF
>-|-|TRBJ1-1|TRBV7-9
TGTGCCAGCAGCTTAGGCAGCCGGGGGAAGGACTCTGAAGCTTTCTTT
CASSLGSRGKDSEAFF
>once|TRBD1|TRBJ2-7|TRBV5-6
TGTGCCAGCAGAAGGGACAGCTCCTACGAGCAGTACTTC
CASRRDSSYEQYF
>-|-|TRBJ1-1|TRBV6-6
TGTGCCAGCAGTTCCCGGGGGTGGAACACTGAAGCTTTCTTT
CASSSRGWNTEAFF
>-|-|TRBJ1-4|TRBV28
TGTGCCAGCAGCCAACCCCCCGGCGGAAAACTGTTTTTT
CASSQPPGGKLFF
>-|TRBD1|TRBJ1-2|TRBV4-2
TGTGCCAGCAGCCGACAGGGGCCTGACTATGGCTACACCTTC
CASSRQGPDYGYTF
>-|TRBD2|TRBJ2-1|TRBV5-1
TGCGCCAGCATGATTTATAGCGGGAGCTACAATGAGCAGTTCTTC
CASMIYSGSYNEQFF
>-|-|TRBJ1-1|TRBV27
TGTGCCAGCAGGATCCGTGTGGGGGCATTATGGGCTTTCTTT
CASRIRVGALWAFF
>-|-|TRBJ2-7|TRBV30
TGTGCCTGGAGTTTTCCTTACGAGCAGTACTTC
CAWSFPYEQYF
>-|-|TRBJ1-5|TRBV11-2
TGTGCCAGCAGCTCAGGACTGAGTAATCAGCCCCAGCATTTT
CASSSGLSNQPQHF
>-|-|TRBJ2-7|TRBV7-2
TGTGCCAGCAGCTTAGCGCCCATTACCTACGAGCAGTACTTC
CASSLAPITYEQYF
>-|-|TRBJ2-3|TRBV5-6
TGTGCCAGCAGCCAAGGACTCGCGGATACGCAGTATTTT
CASSQGLADTQYF
>-|-|TRBJ2-3|TRBV2
TGTGCCAGCTTATTGGATACGCAGTATTTT
CASLLDTQYF
>-|-|TRBJ2-1|TRBV7-3
TGTGCCAGCAGCGTCGGGTTCTCTGGTGAGCAGTTCTTC
CASSVGFSGEQFF
>-|TRBD2|TRBJ2-3|TRBV4-2
TGTGCCAGCAGCGTCCGCCCAGCTGGGGAGGGAATAGTTGATACGCAGTATTTT
CASSVRPAGEGIVDTQYF
>-|-|TRBJ2-3|TRBV6-1
TGTGCCAGCAAGGAAACTTCCTATACGCAGTATTTT
CASKETSYTQYF
>-|TRBD2|TRBJ2-7|TRBV15
TGTGCCACCCTAGTGGACCTAGCGGCCCACGAGCAGTACTTC
CATLVDLAAHEQYF
>-|TRBD1|TRBJ2-2|TRBV7-9
TGTGCCAGCAGCTTTGGCCCGGGACAGGGATACACCGGGGAGCTGTTTTTT
CASSFGPGQGYTGELFF
>-|-|TRBJ2-1|TRBV6-1
TGTGCCAGCAGACCGCCGGGACTGGTAGACAATGAGCAGTTCTTC
CASRPPGLVDNEQFF
>-|-|TRBJ2-7|TRBV6-6
TGTGCCAGCAGTCCCCTTGTACGGCCCCGAACCTACGAGCAGTACTTC
CASSPLVRPRTYEQYF
>-|TRBD1|TRBJ1-4|TRBV5-1
TGCGCCAGCAGCGAAACCCCCGGGACAGGGCCCCTGAATTCTGACAAACTGTTTTTT
CASSETPGTGPLNSDKLFF
>-|-|TRBJ2-3|TRBV5-1
TGCGCCAGCAGCTTGGATGCTCGGGGTAGCACAGATACGCAGTATTTT
CASSLDARGSTDTQYF
>-|TRBD1|TRBJ2-1|TRBV27
TGTGCCACCGACAGGGCCTCCCATGAGCAGTTCTTC
CATDRASHEQFF
>-|-|TRBJ1-2|TRBV7-8
TGTGCCAGCAGCTCCGGGACTTTGGGCTATGGCTACACCTTC
CASSSGTLGYGYTF
>-|TRBD1|TRBJ2-2|TRBV19
TGTGCCAGTAGTATAGATCCAGGGGGTTGGTCCACCGGGGAGCTGTTTTTT
CASSIDPGGWSTGELFF
>-|TRBD1|TRBJ1-2|TRBV4-1
TGCGCCAGCAGCCAAGAAAGGACAGGGACGCGTGGCTACACCTTC
CASSQERTGTRGYTF
>-|TRBD1|TRBJ2-2|TRBV5-6
TGTGCCAGCAGCTTGCAAGGGGGCGTAACTGGGGAGCTGTTTTTT
CASSLQGGVTGELFF